Listed below are T cell receptor beta chains from one sample, sequenced in a study of blood T cells in healthy people across ages. From the 5' RACE reads, TCRdb called clonotypes with MiXCR, one entry per CDR3 protein. The repertoire holds some 370,000 distinct CDR3 sequences, about 55% seen once, with roughly 51% in the top ten. Sequenced: blood. Receptors originate from a man in his sixties in good health. Both conserved end residues are part of each CDR3. D genes are given only for firm matches. Size values are once, few and many counts, or a class for expanded clones, and some rows have none.

>NA|TRBJ2-3|TRBV5-6|NA
CASSYDPGLPWDTQYF
TGTGCCAGCAGCTATGACCCGGGACTTCCGTGGGATACGCAGTATTTT
>NA|TRBJ2-3|TRBV7-2|NA
CASSPGADTQYF
TGTGCCAGCAGCCCGGGAGCAGATACGCAGTATTTT
>many|TRBJ2-7|TRBV12-3/TRBV12-4|TRBD2
CASRGTASGRALGEQYF
TGTGCCAGCAGGGGCACCGCTAGCGGGAGGGCCTTAGGCGAGCAGTACTTC
>few|TRBJ1-2|TRBV29-1|NA
CSGQNVANGYTF
TGCAGCGGACAAAATGTAGCGAATGGCTACACCTTC
>many|TRBJ1-1|TRBV5-1|TRBD1
CASSPQEGGLPTEAFF
TGCGCCAGCAGCCCCCAGGAAGGGGGCTTGCCCACTGAAGCTTTCTTT
>NA|TRBJ2-1|TRBV11-3|TRBD1
CASSPGQGRQNEQFF
TGTGCCAGCAGCCCGGGACAGGGAAGACAGAATGAGCAGTTCTTC
>NA|TRBJ2-7|TRBV10-3|TRBD2
CAISESASGASRYEQYF
TGTGCCATCAGTGAGTCGGCTAGCGGGGCCTCCAGGTACGAGCAGTACTTC
>NA|TRBJ2-5|TRBV20-1|NA
CSASPGGNEQYF
TGCAGTGCTAGCCCCGGCGGCAATGAGCAGTACTTC
>NA|TRBJ2-3|TRBV12-3/TRBV12-4|NA
CASSPEAGGGAQYF
TGTGCCAGCAGCCCCGAGGCAGGAGGAGGCGCGCAGTATTTT
>few|TRBJ2-5|TRBV6-5|TRBD1
CASRQGGKTQYF
TGTGCCAGCAGACAGGGGGGCAAGACCCAGTACTTC
>NA|TRBJ2-5|TRBV9|TRBD2
CASSAGRSSGIQETQYF
TGTGCCAGCAGCGCCGGGAGGTCTAGCGGAATCCAAGAGACCCAGTACTTC
>NA|TRBJ1-1|TRBV6-2/TRBV6-3|TRBD1
CASSPTGDTKAFF
TGTGCCAGCAGTCCTACAGGGGACACTAAAGCTTTCTTT
>NA|TRBJ2-7|TRBV25-1|NA
CASSEPGIVDEQYF
TGTGCCAGCAGTGAGCCAGGGATCGTCGACGAGCAGTACTTC
>NA|TRBJ2-7|TRBV28|NA
CASSLQREQYF
TGTGCCAGCAGTCTCCAGCGCGAGCAGTACTTC
>few|TRBJ2-5|TRBV19|NA
CASSTGRVQYF
TGTGCCAGTTCAACAGGTCGGGTGCAGTACTTC
>NA|TRBJ1-1|TRBV7-2|NA
CASSLTAVNTEAFF
TGTGCCAGCAGCTTAACGGCGGTGAACACTGAAGCTTTCTTT
>NA|TRBJ2-1|TRBV5-1|NA
CASSPGQLNNEQFF
TGCGCCAGCAGTCCCGGACAGCTAAACAATGAGCAGTTCTTC
>NA|TRBJ2-7|TRBV27|NA
CASSSDGTDPYEQYF
TGTGCCAGCAGTTCCGACGGGACCGATCCCTACGAGCAGTACTTC